What follows are 22 T cell receptor beta chains derived from one specimen sequenced in a study of regulatory T cells in long-lasting Graves disease. Time point denoted: persistent/refractory GD, antithyroid drugs over 5 years with positive TRAb. Extracted PBMC RNA gave rise to the TCR library. HTBI primers from iRepertoire and Arm-PCR of CDR3 regions yielded the TCR beta libraries. TCRdb analysed the multiplex PCR reads with MiXCR anew, one entry per CDR3 protein. The sample has roughly 400,000 distinct CDR3 sequences, about a fifth seen once; the top ten hold more than 20%. Specimen: peripheral blood mononuclear cells (PBMCs), collected when the disease was refractory, from a patient treated with antithyroid drugs. The receptor set was obtained from a female donor with Graves disease.

The chain links TRBV20-1 to TRBJ1-2, with TRBD1 as a possible D gene (6 bases). The V gene's germline CDR1 is DFQATT and CDR2 SNEGSKA (reference sequence). The CDR3 consists of 13 residues. Trimming stripped 3 bases from V and 4 bases from J, with 12 bases between. The CDR3 here is CSARTSGVYGYTF. CDR3 DNA: TGCAGTGCTAGGACCTCAGGGGTCTATGGCTACACCTTC.

This chain uses TRBV20-1 with TRBJ2-3; 15 positions agree with TRBD2. The trim removed 5 bases at V and 1 base at J, leaving 7 bases unmatched. Germline V gene sequence: CDR1 DFQATT, CDR2 SNEGSKA (reference sequence). This CDR3 spans 17 amino acids. The CDR3 DNA follows: TGCAGTGCTGACTCACGGACTAGCGGGAGGGGCACAGATACGCAGTATTTT. Translated: CSADSRTSGRGTDTQYF.

This clonotype has only a few counts. The rearrangement uses TRBV28 and TRBJ2-2, with unresolved D. Between the trimmed V and J ends, which lost 6 bases and 4 bases, there was a span of 15 bases. There are 15 residues in the CDR3. Per germline, CDR1 MDHEN and CDR2 SYDVKM. The CDR3 bases are TGTGCCAGCAGCGGACGACTCCCGAGCACCGGGGAGCTGTTTTTT. Amino acids: CASSGRLPSTGELFF.

The chain couples TRBV14 to TRBJ1-5, with unresolved D. V was clipped by 4 bases and J by 9 bases, with 7 bases between them. The CDR3 has 11 residues. Germline V gives CDR1 SGHDN, CDR2 FVKESK. In nucleotides, the CDR3 is TGTGCCAGCAGCCTTGAATCGCCCCAGCATTTT. Amino acid sequence: CASSLESPQHF.

This clonotype came up many times. The genes are TRBV6-1 and TRBJ2-7; 9 nucleotides line up with TRBD1. The V and J ends lost 6 bases and 2 bases, in that order; junction bases with no gene match: 8. The CDR3 is made up of 15 amino acids. The germline V gene has CDR1 MNHNS and CDR2 SASEGT. This CDR3 reads CASRLWRQGAYEQYF. Here the CDR3 DNA reads TGTGCCAGCAGACTTTGGCGACAGGGGGCCTACGAGCAGTACTTC.

In its sample, this clonotype was seen a few times. The V and J genes are TRBV27 and TRBJ1-6, with D unresolved. There are 15 residues in the CDR3. V lost 5 bases to trimming and J lost 3 bases, with 11 bases between them. From germline, CDR1 is MNHEY and CDR2 SMNVEV (reference sequence). This chain's CDR3 is CASSAESSYNSPLHF. The DNA for the CDR3 is TGTGCCAGCAGTGCCGAGTCTAGCTATAATTCACCCCTCCACTTT.

Many counts were recorded for this clonotype. The chain couples TRBV6-7 to TRBJ1-1; D gene ambiguous. TRBV6-7 is known as an ORF, though its function is uncertain. Trimming removed 4 bases at V and 3 bases at J, with 24 bases between. This CDR3 has 18 residues. The CDR3 here is CASSSIPREGLLDTEAFF. The CDR3 DNA follows: TGTGCCAGCAGTTCCATCCCTAGGGAGGGATTACTAGACACTGAAGCTTTCTTT.

This clonotype was observed a single time. A much larger clonotype is one base distant, so this may be a read error. The chain links TRBV7-8 to TRBJ2-7, with D unresolved. The CDR3 covers 12 residues. Germline values: CDR1 SGHVS, CDR2 FQNEAQ. V was clipped by 5 bases and J by 3 bases, with 8 bases between them. CDR3 DNA: TGTGCCAGCAGCGTAGACTTCTACGAGCAGTACTTC. Amino acid sequence: CASSVDFYEQYF.

Ten or more counts support this clonotype. The J gene is TRBJ2-2, the V gene TRBV30; D unclear. Trimming stripped 2 bases from V and 0 bases from J, with 4 bases between. CDR1 is GTSNPN, CDR2 SVGIG, per germline (reference sequence). The CDR3 runs 13 residues. DNA for the CDR3: TGTGCCTGGAGTCCTACGAACACCGGGGAGCTGTTTTTT. It encodes CAWSPTNTGELFF.

This clonotype was recorded only once. J is TRBJ1-2 and V is TRBV27; 9 bases match TRBD1. CDR3 size: 14 residues. From germline, CDR1 is MNHEY and CDR2 SMNVEV (reference sequence). V was pared by 5 bases and J by 4 bases, with 5 bases of the junction left unmatched. In nucleotides, the CDR3 is TGTGCCAGCAGTGGCGACAGGGGGGCCTATGGCTACACCTTC. Residues: CASSGDRGAYGYTF.

The V and J genes are TRBV28 and TRBJ2-7; 12 nucleotides agree with TRBD2. V trimming: 2 bases; J trimming: 4 bases; junction bases outside the gene matches: 6. The CDR3 is 16 residues long. Germline-derived CDR1 and CDR2 are MDHEN and SYDVKM. The CDR3 sequence: CASSLSLAGGRYEQYF. Here the CDR3 DNA reads TGTGCCAGCAGTTTAAGCCTAGCGGGAGGGCGGTACGAGCAGTACTTC.

This clonotype came up many times. V is TRBV28 and J is TRBJ1-5; TRBD1 matches 7 bases. With 3 bases clipped from V and 2 bases from J, the junction kept 7 bases outside the gene matches. The CDR3 runs 16 residues. Germline-derived CDR1 and CDR2 are MDHEN and SYDVKM. This CDR3 reads CASSLYSGGGNQPQHF. The CDR3 DNA follows: TGTGCCAGCAGTTTGTATTCAGGGGGAGGCAATCAGCCCCAGCATTTT.

This clonotype appeared a few times. The genes are TRBV19 and TRBJ2-7, with D unresolved. The length of the CDR3 is 14 residues. V lost 3 bases to trimming and J lost 2 bases, with 11 bases between them. CDR1 is LNHDA, CDR2 SQIVND, per germline (reference sequence). In nucleotides, the CDR3 is TGTGCCAGTAGTATCTCAGGCGCAACCTACGAGCAGTACTTC. Protein: CASSISGATYEQYF. Combining the CDR3 with reference TRBV19 and TRBJ2-7 gives the whole variable domain DGGITQSPKYLFRKEGQNVTLSCEQNLNHDAMYWYRQDPGQGLRLIYYSQIVNDFQKGDIAEGYSVSREKKESFPLTVTSAQKNPTAFYLCASSISGATYEQYFGPGTRLTVT.

The table lists this clonotype with a few counts. The chain employs TRBV3-1 and TRBJ2-7, with D possibly matching TRBD2 (6 bases). Germline V gene lookup returns CDR1 LGHDT and CDR2 YNNKEL (reference sequence). The CDR3 extends over 16 amino acids. V was trimmed by 0 bases and J by 5 bases, leaving 17 bases between them. The CDR3: CASSQDTGRGFHEQYF. In DNA, the CDR3 is TGTGCCAGCAGCCAAGATACAGGTCGGGGGTTTCACGAGCAGTACTTC.

V is TRBV30 and J is TRBJ1-1, with 7 bases identical to TRBD1. Trimming at V came to 4 bases and at J to 9 bases, leaving 8 bases not matched to a gene. The CDR3 covers 12 residues. Germline V gene data show CDR1 as GTSNPN and CDR2 as SVGIG (reference sequence). CDR3 loop: CAWTEKGAKAFF. The CDR3 nucleotides read TGTGCCTGGACTGAAAAGGGGGCTAAAGCTTTCTTT. Together with reference TRBV30 and TRBJ1-1, the CDR3 gives the full variable domain: SQTIHQWPATLVQPVGSPLSLECTVEGTSNPNLYWYRQAAGRGLQLLFYSVGIGQISSEVPQNLSASRPQDRQFILSSKKLLLSDSGFYLCAWTEKGAKAFFGQGTRLTVV.

This clonotype occurred a few times. The chain uses TRBV5-1 and TRBJ1-4, with a weak D call TRBD1 (5 bases). Germline V gene sequence: CDR1 SGHRS, CDR2 YFSETQ. This CDR3 region has 14 residues. V was trimmed by 4 bases and J by 0 bases, leaving 7 bases between them. The CDR3 here is CASSGDATNEKLFF. The CDR3 nucleotides read TGCGCCAGCAGCGGGGACGCAACTAATGAAAAACTGTTTTTT.

This chain links TRBV7-9 with TRBJ1-4; D call uncertain. The CDR3 contains 17 residues. Germline CDR1 SEHNR, CDR2 FQNEAQ (reference sequence). The V gene lost 5 bases and the J gene lost 0 bases, with 16 bases spanning the gap. This chain's CDR3 is CASSLRPEVTTNEKLFF. CDR3 coding DNA: TGTGCCAGCAGCCTCCGGCCAGAAGTAACAACTAATGAAAAACTGTTTTTT.

This clonotype was counted at least ten times. The V and J genes are TRBV6-1 and TRBJ1-5; 7 bases fit TRBD1. Per the germline V gene, CDR1 is MNHNS and CDR2 is SASEGT. The ends lost 6 bases at V and 4 bases at J; junction bases unmatched: 6. CDR3 length equals 14 residues. CDR3 in DNA: TGTGCCAGCAGAGCGGGACAGAGTAATCAGCCCCAGCATTTT. This codes for CASRAGQSNQPQHF.

This clonotype was picked up many times. The J gene is TRBJ1-4, the V gene TRBV28, with D hard to call. V was pared by 8 bases and J by 4 bases, with 8 bases between. Per the germline V gene, CDR1 is MDHEN and CDR2 is SYDVKM. The CDR3 runs 12 residues. CDR3 bases: TGTGCCAGCGGACGTAGTAATGAAAAACTGTTTTTT. Translated: CASGRSNEKLFF.

This clonotype was observed a handful of times. This CDR3 reads CASSLNVVREQYF. Here the CDR3 DNA reads TGTGCCAGCAGCTTAAATGTGGTGCGCGAGCAGTACTTC. V is TRBV7-2 and J is TRBJ2-7; D is ambiguous. Germline loops: CDR1 SGHTA, CDR2 FQGNSA. The CDR3 totals 13 residues. The V and J ends lost 2 bases and 6 bases respectively, with 11 bases between them.

The sample holds a few counts of this clonotype. The chain couples TRBV7-9 to TRBJ1-5; D gene ambiguous. The V and J ends lost 2 bases and 7 bases respectively, with 9 bases between them. The CDR3 covers 13 residues. Germline loops: CDR1 SEHNR, CDR2 FQNEAQ (reference sequence). CDR3 coding DNA: TGTGCCAGCAGCTTATCAACATTACAGCCCCAGCATTTT. Its translation: CASSLSTLQPQHF.

This clonotype was seen only a few times. V usage is TRBV27 and J usage is TRBJ2-5; TRBD1 aligns across 7 bases. CDR3 length equals 16 residues. CDR1 MNHEY and CDR2 SMNVEV come from the germline V gene (reference sequence). V lost 0 bases and J lost 0; bases outside the gene matches: 4. CDR3 protein: CASSLSTGLYQETQYF. For the CDR3, the DNA is TGTGCCAGCAGTTTATCGACAGGGTTGTACCAAGAGACCCAGTACTTC.